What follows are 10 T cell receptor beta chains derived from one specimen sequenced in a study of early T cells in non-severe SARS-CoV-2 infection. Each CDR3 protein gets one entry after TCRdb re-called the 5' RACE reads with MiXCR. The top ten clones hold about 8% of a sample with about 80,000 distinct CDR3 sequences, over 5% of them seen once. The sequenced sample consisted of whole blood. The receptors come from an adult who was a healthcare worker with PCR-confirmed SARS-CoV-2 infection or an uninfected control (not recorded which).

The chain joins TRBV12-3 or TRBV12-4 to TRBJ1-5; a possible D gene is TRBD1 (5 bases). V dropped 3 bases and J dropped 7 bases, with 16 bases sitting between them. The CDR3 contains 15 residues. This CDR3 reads CASSFSREGRQPQHF. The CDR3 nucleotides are TGTGCCAGCAGTTTCTCCAGGGAAGGTCGCCAGCCCCAGCATTTT.

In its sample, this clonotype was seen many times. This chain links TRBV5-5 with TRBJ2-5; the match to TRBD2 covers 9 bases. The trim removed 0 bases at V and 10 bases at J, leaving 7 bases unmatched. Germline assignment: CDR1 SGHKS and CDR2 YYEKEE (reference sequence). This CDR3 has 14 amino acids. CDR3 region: CASSLDIAGVDQYF. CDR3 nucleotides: TGTGCCAGCAGCTTGGACATAGCGGGAGTTGACCAGTACTTC.

The chain's CDR3 is CASSFAIGGGRNTEAFF. CDR3 sequence (DNA): TGTGCCAGCAGTTTTGCTATTGGAGGGGGACGGAACACTGAAGCTTTCTTT. V gene TRBV12-3 or TRBV12-4 combines with J gene TRBJ1-1, with D possibly being TRBD1 (6 bases). V dropped 3 bases and J dropped 1 base, with 18 bases sitting between them. There are 17 residues in the CDR3.

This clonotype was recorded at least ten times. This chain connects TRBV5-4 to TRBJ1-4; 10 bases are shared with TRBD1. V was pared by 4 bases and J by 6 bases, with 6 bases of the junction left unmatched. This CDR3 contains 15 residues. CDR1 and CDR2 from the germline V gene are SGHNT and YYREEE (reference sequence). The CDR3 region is CASSPRGTGDEKLFF. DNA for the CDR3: TGTGCCAGCAGCCCCCGCGGGACAGGGGATGAAAAACTGTTTTTT.

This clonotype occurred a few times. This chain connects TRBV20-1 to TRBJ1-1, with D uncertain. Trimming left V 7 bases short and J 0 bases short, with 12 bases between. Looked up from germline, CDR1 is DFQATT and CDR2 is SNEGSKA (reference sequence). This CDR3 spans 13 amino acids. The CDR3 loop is CSGIKQMNTEAFF. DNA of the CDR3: TGCAGTGGAATAAAACAGATGAACACTGAAGCTTTCTTT.

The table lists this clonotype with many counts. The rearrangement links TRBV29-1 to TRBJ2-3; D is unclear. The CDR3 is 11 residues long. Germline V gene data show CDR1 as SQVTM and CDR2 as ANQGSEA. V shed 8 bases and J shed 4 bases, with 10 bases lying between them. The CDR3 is CSYVGPDTQYF. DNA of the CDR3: TGCAGCTACGTGGGTCCAGATACGCAGTATTTT.

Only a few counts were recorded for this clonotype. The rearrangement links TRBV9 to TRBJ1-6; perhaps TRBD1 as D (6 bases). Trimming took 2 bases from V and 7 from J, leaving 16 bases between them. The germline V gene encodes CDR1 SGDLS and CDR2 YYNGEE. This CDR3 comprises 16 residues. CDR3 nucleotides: TGTGCCAGCAGCGTTGGGACAAATCGGCCCAATTCACCCCTCCACTTT. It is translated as CASSVGTNRPNSPLHF. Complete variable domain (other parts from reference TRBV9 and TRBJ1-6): DSGVTQTPKHLITATGQRVTLRCSPRSGDLSVYWYQQSLDQGLQFLIQYYNGEERAKGNILERFSAQQFPDLHSELNLSSLELGDSALYFCASSVGTNRPNSPLHFGNGTRLTVT.

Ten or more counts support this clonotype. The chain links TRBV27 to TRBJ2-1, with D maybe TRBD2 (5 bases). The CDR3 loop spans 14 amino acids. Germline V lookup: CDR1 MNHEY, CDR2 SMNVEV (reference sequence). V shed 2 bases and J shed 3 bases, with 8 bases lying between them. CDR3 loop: CASSLRGYYNEQFF. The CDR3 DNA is TGTGCCAGCAGTTTAAGAGGGTACTACAATGAGCAGTTCTTC.

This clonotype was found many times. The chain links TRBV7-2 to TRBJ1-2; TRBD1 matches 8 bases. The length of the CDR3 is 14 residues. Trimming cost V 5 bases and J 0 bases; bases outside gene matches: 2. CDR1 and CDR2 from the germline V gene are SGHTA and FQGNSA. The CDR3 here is CASSQGQANYGYTF. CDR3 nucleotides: TGTGCCAGCAGCCAGGGACAGGCTAACTATGGCTACACCTTC.

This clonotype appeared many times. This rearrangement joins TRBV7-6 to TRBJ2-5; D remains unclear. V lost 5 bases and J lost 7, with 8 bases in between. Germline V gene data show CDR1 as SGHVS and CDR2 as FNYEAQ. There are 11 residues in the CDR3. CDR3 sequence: CASSPKGTQYF. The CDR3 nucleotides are TGTGCCAGCAGCCCCAAAGGGACCCAGTACTTC.